Sequencing of this T cell receptor (beta chain) was carried out in a study of blood T cell repertoires in COVID-19. Study-wide context: PBMCs, B-cell-depleted T cells, or T cells provided the cDNA or gDNA that made up the material.

This CDR3 spans 12 amino acids. V lost 1 base and J lost 7, with 5 bases in between. CDR1 LNHDA and CDR2 SQIVND come from the germline V gene (reference sequence). Sequencing used immunoSEQ multiplex PCR; TCRdb keeps in-frame clones, though not all of them. The sample lists about 150,000 clones; around 89% were seen once. The receptor was derived from a man between 60 and 75 years old with active or convalescent COVID-19. The J gene is TRBJ1-5, the V gene TRBV19; maybe TRBD1 (5 bases). Sample: peripheral blood. CDR3: CASSIAGQPQHF. The CDR3 DNA sequence: TGTGCCAGTAGTATAGCAGGGCAGCCCCAGCATTTT.